These 9 T cell receptor beta chains were sequenced from one sample in a study of T-cell reconstitution after alpha-beta-depleted transplantation in children. A library of TCRbeta sequences, prepared with unique molecular identifiers, was generated. Via MiXCR, TCRdb re-called the PCR reads, giving one row per CDR3 protein. The sample has approximately 400,000 distinct CDR3 sequences, approximately 10% seen once. Sequences were derived from PBMCs from the stem cell graft donor, sampled from the stem cell graft. The receptor source for this set is a human donor who donated a stem cell graft to a child with acute myeloid leukemia.

This chain joins TRBV7-2 and TRBJ2-7, with TRBD2 matching over 9 bases. In germline, CDR1 is SGHTA, CDR2 FQGNSA. V dropped 5 bases and J dropped 5; count of bases not matched to a gene: 16. The CDR3 covers 17 residues. The CDR3 DNA reads as TGTGCCAGCAGCGACAACTTCGGTGCGGGAGGGTGGCACGAGCAGTACTTC. This encodes CASSDNFGAGGWHEQYF.

This clonotype showed up many times. The V gene is TRBV12-3 or TRBV12-4, the J gene TRBJ2-3; 10 bases are shared with TRBD2. This CDR3 comprises 16 residues. Trimming at V came to 6 bases and at J to 2 bases, leaving 8 bases not matched to a gene. The CDR3 coding sequence is TGTGCCAGCAGCGCCGGAGCGGGGGGGTCCACAGATACGCAGTATTTT. This sequence encodes CASSAGAGGSTDTQYF.

This clonotype was detected ten times or more. CDR3 residues: CASRQGGETQYF. Written as DNA, the CDR3 is TGTGCCAGCAGACAGGGGGGAGAGACCCAGTACTTC. The chain links TRBV12-3 or TRBV12-4 to TRBJ2-5; 8 bases fit TRBD1. The CDR3 totals 12 residues. Unmatched junction bases numbered 1, after V lost 6 bases and J lost 4 bases.

This clonotype was recorded many times. The rearrangement links TRBV21-1 to TRBJ2-7; no DNA check was done on the table's D call, TRBD2. TRBV21-1 is termed a pseudogene. The CDR3 runs to 17 residues. The chain's CDR3 is CASSLTIPDATRYEQYF. CDR3 nucleotide sequence: TGTGCCAGCAGCCTTACCATCCCCGACGCTACGAGGTACGAGCAGTACTTC.

At least ten counts were recorded for this clonotype. The chain links TRBV6-1 to TRBJ2-3; D remains ambiguous. The CDR3 contains 13 residues. V lost 6 bases to trimming and J lost 1 base, with 8 bases between them. Germline V gene data show CDR1 as MNHNS and CDR2 as SASEGT. CDR3 region: CASSFLGTDTQYF. CDR3 nucleotide sequence: TGTGCCAGCAGCTTTTTGGGCACAGATACGCAGTATTTT.

There are a few counts of this clonotype. V is TRBV5-6 and J is TRBJ2-5; 12 nucleotides match TRBD2. This CDR3 comprises 19 residues. Germline values: CDR1 SGHDT, CDR2 YYEEEE. J gave up 5 bases and V 4 bases, and 18 bases lay outside the gene matches. The CDR3 is CASSPLGGSSGRAIETQYF. The CDR3 DNA follows: TGTGCCAGCAGCCCACTTGGCGGATCTAGCGGGAGGGCCATTGAGACCCAGTACTTC.

The chain has TRBV7-9 and TRBJ2-7; 7 bases agree with TRBD2. This CDR3 comprises 15 residues. The V gene end was trimmed by 6 bases and the J gene end by 4 bases; junction bases not matched to a gene: 12. Germline assignment: CDR1 SEHNR and CDR2 FQNEAQ (reference sequence). CDR3 residues: CASSSRGERVYEQYF. CDR3 nucleotide sequence: TGTGCCAGCAGTTCACGGGGGGAGCGAGTGTACGAGCAGTACTTC.

This clonotype was recorded a few times. The rearrangement joins TRBV7-6 to TRBJ2-1; no clear D. This CDR3 contains 12 residues. CDR1 and CDR2 from the germline V gene are SGHVS and FNYEAQ. Trimming took 1 base from V and 10 from J, leaving 8 bases between them. The CDR3 bases are TGTGCCAGCAGCTTAGTTTCTTCGGAGCAGTTCTTC. This codes for CASSLVSSEQFF.

This clonotype was observed a handful of times. V gene TRBV29-1 combines with J gene TRBJ2-2; D assignment may be TRBD1 or TRBD2 (5 bases each). The length of the CDR3 is 13 residues. Germline CDR1 is SQVTM and CDR2 is ANQGSEA. V gave up 7 bases and J gave up 0 bases, with 9 bases separating them. CDR3 region: CSAGRANTGELFF. In DNA, the CDR3 is TGCAGCGCGGGACGGGCGAACACCGGGGAGCTGTTTTTT.